This paragraph covers one T cell receptor (beta chain) sequence. The sample is drawn from a study of blood T cell repertoires in COVID-19. Study details: COVID-19 samples from acute and convalescent phases originated in the United States, Italy and Spain.

Participants came from fewer than 25 US areas, aged roughly 18 to 95 years. The data were produced by immunoSEQ multiplex PCR, yet TCRdb's version contains in-frame clones alone and is incomplete. In the table there are fewer than 350,000 clones, around 90% of which are singletons. Trimming removed 1 base from V and 7 bases from J, with 12 bases in between. The CDR3 totals 15 residues. The germline CDR1 and CDR2 sequences are SGDLS and YYNGEE. Sequencing was done on a sample of PBMCs or T cells enriched from blood (not recorded which). The V gene is TRBV9, the J gene TRBJ1-6; a weak D match, TRBD1 (5 bases). The clonotype was recovered from a man between 60 and 70 years old who had recovered from COVID-19. CDR3 in DNA: TGTGCCAGCAGCGTACGGGGGGAAGAAAATTCACCCCTCCACTTT. The encoded protein is CASSVRGEENSPLHF.